A single sample is the source of the 7 T cell receptor beta chains below, sequenced in a study of identical twins (TCRdb year 2016). Libraries were prepared through 5' RACE. TCRdb lists the instrument as Illumina HiSeq 2000. Using fastp trimming at Q25 and MiXCR clonotype assembly, TCRdb reanalyzed the public sequencing data and kept in-frame beta chains. A single entry per CDR3 protein holds the most common genes and DNA from its merged rows. The sample yields about 660,000 distinct CDR3 sequences; 8.6% were counted once. About 0.98% of the sample lies in the top ten. Separately, the same data were catalogued under a study of yellow fever vaccine responses in identical twins.

The sequencing input was PBMCs. The receptor source for this set is a woman between 18 and 29 years old in good health.

This clonotype was seen a handful of times. The rearrangement links TRBV5-1 to TRBJ2-5; TRBD2 is a possible D gene (5 bases). From germline, CDR1 is SGHRS and CDR2 YFSETQ. Trimming took off 7 bases at V and 2 bases at J, with 12 bases between the two ends. This CDR3 region has 13 residues. The CDR3 sequence: CASHTSGQETQYF. CDR3 sequence (DNA): TGCGCCAGCCACACGTCGGGGCAAGAGACCCAGTACTTC.

The rearrangement uses TRBV3-1 and TRBJ1-1; D possibly corresponds to TRBD1 (6 bases). Germline CDR1 and CDR2: LGHDT and YNNKEL (reference sequence). CDR3 length: 15 amino acids. V was shortened by 0 bases and J by 6 bases, with 14 bases between the two germline ends. The CDR3: CASSQDGQGRSEAFF. The CDR3 nucleotides read TGTGCCAGCAGCCAAGATGGGCAGGGGCGTTCTGAAGCTTTCTTT.

This rearrangement joins TRBV2 to TRBJ1-2; no clear D gene. The V end lost 8 bases, the J end lost 7 bases, and 17 bases lay between the germline ends. This CDR3 contains 13 residues. Germline CDR1 and CDR2: SNHLY and FYNNEI. The CDR3 DNA reads TGTGCCAGCTCCGGGCCTCGCCGGGCTGGCTACACCTTC. Its translation is CASSGPRRAGYTF. The whole variable domain, filled in from reference TRBV2 and TRBJ1-2, reads EPEVTQTPSHQVTQMGQEVILRCVPISNHLYFYWYRQILGQKVEFLVSFYNNEISEKSEIFDDQFSVERPDGSNFTLKIRSTKLEDSAMYFCASSGPRRAGYTFGSGTRLTVV.

The chain combines TRBV7-3 with TRBJ2-7, with TRBD2 matching 10 bases. The junction had 6 bases not matched to a gene; V was cut back by 3 bases and J by 4 bases. Germline assignment: CDR1 SGHTA and CDR2 FQGTGA. The CDR3 consists of 15 residues. The CDR3 DNA reads as TGTGCCAGCAGCTTTGGAGCGGGGGGGCCATACGAGCAGTACTTC. It is translated as CASSFGAGGPYEQYF.

The V gene is TRBV12-3 or TRBV12-4, the J gene TRBJ1-5, with TRBD1 matching over 7 bases. J lost 0 bases, V lost 7 bases, and 9 bases had no gene match. This CDR3 is built from 16 residues. Written as DNA, the CDR3 is TGTGCCAGCACGATTACAGGGGCTTATAGCAATCAGCCCCAGCATTTT. It yields the protein CASTITGAYSNQPQHF.

Ten or more counts support this clonotype. The chain has TRBV5-1 and TRBJ2-7; 9 bases are shared with TRBD1. CDR1 SGHRS and CDR2 YFSETQ come from the germline V gene. V shed 4 bases and J 1 base; nucleotides not matched to a gene: 6. This CDR3 contains 15 residues. CDR3 residues: CASSLTGTGSYEQYF. The CDR3 bases are TGCGCCAGCAGCCTAACCGGGACAGGGTCCTACGAGCAGTACTTC.

This clonotype was seen many times. The CDR3 loop reads CSVSGNRWEQYF. The CDR3 DNA sequence: TGCAGCGTTTCAGGGAATCGGTGGGAGCAGTACTTC. The V and J genes are TRBV29-1 and TRBJ2-7; maybe TRBD1 (5 bases). Germline V gene data show CDR1 as SQVTM and CDR2 as ANQGSEA. V dropped 5 bases and J dropped 7 bases, with 15 bases sitting between them. This CDR3 region has 12 residues.